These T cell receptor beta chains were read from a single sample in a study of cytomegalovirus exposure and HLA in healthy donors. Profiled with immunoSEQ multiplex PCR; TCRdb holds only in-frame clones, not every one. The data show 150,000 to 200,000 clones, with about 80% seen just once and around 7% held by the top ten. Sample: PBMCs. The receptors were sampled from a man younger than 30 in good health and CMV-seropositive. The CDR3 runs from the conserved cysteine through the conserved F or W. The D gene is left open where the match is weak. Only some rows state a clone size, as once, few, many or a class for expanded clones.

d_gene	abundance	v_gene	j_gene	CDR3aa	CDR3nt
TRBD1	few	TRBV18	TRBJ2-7	CASSPRVGQSYEQYF	TGTGCCAGCTCACCACGCGTGGGACAGTCCTACGAGCAGTACTTC
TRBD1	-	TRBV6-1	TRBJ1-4	CASSLRTGGDEKLFF	TGTGCCAGCAGTCTCCGGACAGGCGGAGATGAAAAACTGTTTTTT
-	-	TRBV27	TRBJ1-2	CASSLSDPMRDGGYTF	TGTGCCAGCAGTTTATCGGACCCAATGCGGGACGGGGGCTACACCTTC
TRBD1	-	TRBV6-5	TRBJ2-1	CATYRGSEQFF	TGTGCCACCTACAGGGGCAGTGAGCAGTTCTTC
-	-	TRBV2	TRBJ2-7	CASSIGPLPHF	TGTGCCAGCAGTATCGGTCCCCTACCCCACTTC
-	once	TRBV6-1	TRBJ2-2	CASSEARGGELFF	TGTGCCAGCAGTGAAGCGCGCGGCGGGGAGCTGTTTTTT
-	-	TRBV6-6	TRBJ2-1	CASSQPGASGANEQFF	TGTGCCAGCAGTCAACCGGGGGCTAGCGGAGCCAATGAGCAGTTCTTC
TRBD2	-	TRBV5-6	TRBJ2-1	CASSRTSGTYNEQFF	TGTGCCAGCAGCAGGACTAGCGGGACCTACAATGAGCAGTTCTTC
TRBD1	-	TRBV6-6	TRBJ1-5	CASIKGQGVSQPQHF	TGTGCCAGCATAAAGGGACAGGGGGTGAGTCAGCCCCAGCATTTT
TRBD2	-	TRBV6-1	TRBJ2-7	CASAGLADEQYF	TGTGCCAGCGCGGGACTAGCGGACGAGCAGTACTTC
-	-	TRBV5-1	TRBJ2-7	CASSRDGRDYEQYF	TGCGCCAGCAGCCGCGACGGGAGAGACTACGAGCAGTACTTC
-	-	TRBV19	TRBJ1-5	CASSIVSGEGQPQHF	TGTGCCAGTAGTATAGTCTCAGGGGAGGGCCAGCCCCAGCATTTT
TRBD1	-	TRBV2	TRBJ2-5	CASSTRGRGETQYF	TGTGCCAGCAGTACCAGGGGGCGAGGGGAGACCCAGTACTTC
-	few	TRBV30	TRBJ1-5	CAWTPGGSQPQHF	TGTGCCTGGACCCCGGGAGGGAGTCAGCCCCAGCATTTT
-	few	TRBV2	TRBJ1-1	CASSLMTQNTEAFF	TGTGCCAGCAGCCTCATGACACAGAACACTGAAGCTTTCTTT
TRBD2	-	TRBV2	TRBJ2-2	CASIPGLASGELFF	TGTGCCAGCATCCCGGGACTAGCCTCTGGGGAGCTGTTTTTT
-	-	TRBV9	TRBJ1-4	CASSPRGGREKLFF	TGTGCCAGCAGCCCCCGGGGGGGACGGGAAAAACTGTTTTTT
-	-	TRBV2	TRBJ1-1	CASSDPPPLWGLYRENTEAFF	TGTGCCAGCAGTGATCCACCCCCCCTATGGGGGCTATACAGGGAGAACACTGAAGCTTTCTTT
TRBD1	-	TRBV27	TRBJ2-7	CASYGTGGFSEQYF	TGTGCCAGCTATGGGACAGGGGGTTTTTCCGAGCAGTACTTC
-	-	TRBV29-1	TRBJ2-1	CSVTVYNEQFF	TGCAGCGTGACAGTCTACAATGAGCAGTTCTTC
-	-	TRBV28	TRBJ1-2	CASSFGQRKNYGYTF	TGTGCCAGCAGTTTCGGGCAGCGGAAAAACTATGGCTACACCTTC
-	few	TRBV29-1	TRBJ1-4	CSATPGGGPNEKLFF	TGCAGCGCCACCCCGGGGGGAGGGCCGAATGAAAAACTGTTTTTT
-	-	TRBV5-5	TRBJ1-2	CASTRGGLIDYGYTF	TGTGCCAGCACCCGGGGAGGTTTAATCGACTATGGCTACACCTTC
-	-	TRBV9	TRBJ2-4	CASSVGSTKNIQYF	TGTGCCAGCAGCGTAGGGAGTACCAAAAACATTCAGTACTTC
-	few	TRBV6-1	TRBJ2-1	CASSEVPESGNEQFF	TGTGCCAGCAGTGAAGTCCCGGAGAGCGGCAATGAGCAGTTCTTC
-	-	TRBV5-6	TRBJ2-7	CASSLWDSRNEQYF	TGTGCCAGCAGCCTATGGGACTCGAGGAACGAGCAGTACTTC
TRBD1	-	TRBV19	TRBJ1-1	CASSISLGQGAWGTEAFF	TGTGCCAGTAGTATTTCCCTCGGACAGGGGGCGTGGGGCACTGAAGCTTTCTTT
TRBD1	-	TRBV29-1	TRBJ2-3	CSAGTDTDTQYF	TGCAGCGCTGGGACAGACACAGATACGCAGTATTTT
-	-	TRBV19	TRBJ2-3	CASSSGITDTQYF	TGTGCCAGTAGTAGCGGGATCACAGATACGCAGTATTTT
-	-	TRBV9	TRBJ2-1	CASSATGGSYNEQFF	TGTGCCAGCAGTGCGACAGGCGGCTCCTACAATGAGCAGTTCTTC
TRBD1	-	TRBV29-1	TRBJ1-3	CSVGQGVGNTIYF	TGCAGCGTGGGACAGGGGGTTGGAAACACCATATATTTT
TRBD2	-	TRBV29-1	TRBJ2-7	CSVDGTSGSTPDEQYF	TGCAGCGTCGACGGGACTAGCGGGAGTACACCCGACGAGCAGTACTTC
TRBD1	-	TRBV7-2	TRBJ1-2	CASSLVTGGSNYGYTF	TGTGCCAGCAGCTTAGTGACAGGGGGCTCTAACTATGGCTACACCTTC
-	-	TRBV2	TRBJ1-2	CASSAIQGAGGYTF	TGTGCCAGCAGTGCCATACAGGGCGCGGGTGGCTACACCTTC
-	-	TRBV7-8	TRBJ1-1	CASSRPDKLNTEAFF	TGTGCCAGCAGCCGACCAGACAAGTTGAACACTGAAGCTTTCTTT
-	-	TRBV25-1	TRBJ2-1	CASSEFGGSYNEQFF	TGTGCCAGCAGTGAATTTGGAGGGTCCTACAATGAGCAGTTCTTC
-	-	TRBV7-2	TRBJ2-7	CASSLRNRGSYEQYF	TGTGCCAGCAGCTTACGGAACCGCGGATCCTACGAGCAGTACTTC
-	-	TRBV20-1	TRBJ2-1	CSAVPEDEQFF	TGCAGTGCTGTCCCGGAGGATGAGCAGTTCTTC
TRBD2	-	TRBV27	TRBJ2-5	CASSPLLAGVEETQYF	TGTGCCAGCAGTCCGTTGCTAGCGGGAGTTGAGGAGACCCAGTACTTC
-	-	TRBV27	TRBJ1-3	CASSPWQGSDTIYF	TGTGCCAGCAGTCCTTGGCAGGGGTCGGACACCATATATTTT
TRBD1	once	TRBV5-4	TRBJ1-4	CASSQGQINEKLFF	TGTGCCAGCAGTCAGGGACAGATAAATGAAAAACTGTTTTTT
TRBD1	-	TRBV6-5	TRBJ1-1	CASSTLGQGVTEAFF	TGTGCCAGCAGTACCCTGGGACAGGGGGTCACTGAAGCTTTCTTT
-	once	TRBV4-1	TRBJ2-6	CASSQPVSGANVLTF	TGCGCCAGCAGCCAACCCGTGTCTGGGGCCAACGTCCTGACTTTC
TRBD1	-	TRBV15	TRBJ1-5	CATSRDRGKGQPQHF	TGTGCCACCAGCAGAGACAGGGGGAAAGGTCAGCCCCAGCATTTT
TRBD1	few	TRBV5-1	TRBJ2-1	CASRWTGGNGNEQFF	TGCGCCAGCAGATGGACAGGGGGCAATGGAAATGAGCAGTTCTTC
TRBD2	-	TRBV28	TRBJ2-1	CASSFTSGRVNEQFF	TGTGCCAGCAGTTTCACTAGCGGGAGGGTCAATGAGCAGTTCTTC
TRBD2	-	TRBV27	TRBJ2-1	CASTAGVEQFF	TGTGCCAGCACAGCGGGAGTCGAGCAGTTCTTC
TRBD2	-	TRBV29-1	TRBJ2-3	CSVEKGLAGDVDTQYF	TGCAGCGTTGAAAAAGGACTAGCGGGAGATGTAGATACGCAGTATTTT
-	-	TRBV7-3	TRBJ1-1	CASSLFGTRQGNTEAFF	TGTGCCAGCAGCTTATTCGGGACTCGCCAGGGGAACACTGAAGCTTTCTTT
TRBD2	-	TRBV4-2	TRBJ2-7	CASSQALRAEGRAQYF	TGTGCCAGCAGCCAAGCCCTACGGGCGGAGGGGAGGGCGCAGTACTTC
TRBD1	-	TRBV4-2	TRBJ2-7	CASSQADRDGLYEQYF	TGTGCCAGCAGCCAAGCGGACAGGGACGGGCTCTACGAGCAGTACTTC
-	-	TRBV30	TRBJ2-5	CAWSVSRAQETQYF	TGTGCCTGGAGTGTATCCAGGGCACAAGAGACCCAGTACTTC
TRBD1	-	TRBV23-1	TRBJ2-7	CASATTGGEPVREQYF	TGCGCCAGCGCCACGACAGGGGGCGAACCCGTTCGGGAGCAGTACTTC
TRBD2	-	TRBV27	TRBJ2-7	CASSPLTGTRSYEQYF	TGTGCCAGCAGTCCGCTTACCGGGACTAGGAGCTACGAGCAGTACTTC
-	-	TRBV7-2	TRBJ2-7	CASSRSRGAGYEQYF	TGTGCCAGCAGTCGGAGCAGGGGGGCGGGCTACGAGCAGTACTTC
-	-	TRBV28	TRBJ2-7	CASSYLSYRWEQYF	TGTGCCAGCAGTTATCTGTCTTACAGATGGGAGCAGTACTTC
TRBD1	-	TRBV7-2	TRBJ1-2	CASSPGTAPGRGHGYTF	TGTGCCAGCAGCCCCGGGACAGCGCCGGGCCGTGGACATGGCTACACCTTC